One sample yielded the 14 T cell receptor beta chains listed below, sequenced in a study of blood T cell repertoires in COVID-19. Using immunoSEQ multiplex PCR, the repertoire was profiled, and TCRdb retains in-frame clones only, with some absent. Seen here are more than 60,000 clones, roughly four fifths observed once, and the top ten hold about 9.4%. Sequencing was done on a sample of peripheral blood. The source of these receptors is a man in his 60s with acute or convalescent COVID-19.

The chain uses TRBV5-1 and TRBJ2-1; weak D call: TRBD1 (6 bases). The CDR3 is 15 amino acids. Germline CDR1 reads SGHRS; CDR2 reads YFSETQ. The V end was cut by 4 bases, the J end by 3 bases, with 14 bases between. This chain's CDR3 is CASSLPRQVYNEQFF. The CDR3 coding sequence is TGCGCCAGCAGCCTCCCGAGACAGGTCTACAATGAGCAGTTCTTC.

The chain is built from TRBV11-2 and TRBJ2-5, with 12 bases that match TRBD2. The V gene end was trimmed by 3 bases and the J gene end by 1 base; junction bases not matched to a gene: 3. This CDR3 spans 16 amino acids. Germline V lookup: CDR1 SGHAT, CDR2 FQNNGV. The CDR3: CASSFLTSGGQETQYF. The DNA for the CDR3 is TGTGCCAGCAGCTTCCTGACTAGCGGGGGCCAAGAGACCCAGTACTTC.

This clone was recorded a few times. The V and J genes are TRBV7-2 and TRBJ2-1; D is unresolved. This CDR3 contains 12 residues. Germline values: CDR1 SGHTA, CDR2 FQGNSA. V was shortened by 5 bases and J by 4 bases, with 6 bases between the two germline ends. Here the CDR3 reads CASSALYNEQFF. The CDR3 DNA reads TGTGCCAGCAGCGCACTTTACAATGAGCAGTTCTTC.

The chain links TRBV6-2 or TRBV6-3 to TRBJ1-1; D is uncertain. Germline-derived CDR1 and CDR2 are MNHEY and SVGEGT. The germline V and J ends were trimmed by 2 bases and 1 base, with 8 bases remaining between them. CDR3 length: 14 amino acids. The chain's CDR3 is CASSYDSGNTEAFF. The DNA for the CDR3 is TGTGCCAGCAGTTACGATTCAGGGAACACTGAAGCTTTCTTT.

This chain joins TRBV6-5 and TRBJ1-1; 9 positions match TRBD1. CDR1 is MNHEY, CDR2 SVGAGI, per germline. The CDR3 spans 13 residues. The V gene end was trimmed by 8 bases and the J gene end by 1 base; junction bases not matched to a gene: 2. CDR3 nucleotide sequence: TGTGCCAGCCCGGGACAGGGGAACACTGAAGCTTTCTTT. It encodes CASPGQGNTEAFF.

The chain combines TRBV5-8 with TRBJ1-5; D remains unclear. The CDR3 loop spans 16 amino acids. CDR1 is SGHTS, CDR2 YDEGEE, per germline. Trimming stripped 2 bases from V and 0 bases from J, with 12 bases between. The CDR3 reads CASSLRGTASNQPQHF. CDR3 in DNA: TGTGCCAGCAGCTTACGGGGAACAGCTAGCAATCAGCCCCAGCATTTT.

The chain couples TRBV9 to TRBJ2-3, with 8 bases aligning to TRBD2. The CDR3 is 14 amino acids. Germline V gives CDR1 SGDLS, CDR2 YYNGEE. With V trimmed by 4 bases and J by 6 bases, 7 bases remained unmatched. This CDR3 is CASSPPGGRDTQYF. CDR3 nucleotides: TGTGCCAGCAGCCCCCCGGGGGGGCGGGATACGCAGTATTTT.

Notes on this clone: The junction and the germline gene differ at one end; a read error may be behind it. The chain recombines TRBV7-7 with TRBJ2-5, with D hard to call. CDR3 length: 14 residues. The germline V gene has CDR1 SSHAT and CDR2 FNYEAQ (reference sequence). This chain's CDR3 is CASSSVVSQETQYF. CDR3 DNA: TGTGCTAGCAGCTCGGTAGTGAGCCAAGAGACCCAGTACTTC.

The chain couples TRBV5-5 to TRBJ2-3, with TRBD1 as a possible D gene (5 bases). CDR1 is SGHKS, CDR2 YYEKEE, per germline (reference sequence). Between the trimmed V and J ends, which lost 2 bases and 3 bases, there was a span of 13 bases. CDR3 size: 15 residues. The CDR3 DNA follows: TGTGCCAGCAGCTTTGGGGCCCTCGTTACAGATACGCAGTATTTT. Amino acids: CASSFGALVTDTQYF.

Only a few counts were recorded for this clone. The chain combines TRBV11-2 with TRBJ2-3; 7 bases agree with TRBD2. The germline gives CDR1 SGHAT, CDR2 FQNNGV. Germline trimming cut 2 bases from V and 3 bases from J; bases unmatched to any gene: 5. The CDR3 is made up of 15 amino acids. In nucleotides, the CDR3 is TGTGCCAGCAGCTTATGGGCGGGAGAAACAGATACGCAGTATTTT. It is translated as CASSLWAGETDTQYF.

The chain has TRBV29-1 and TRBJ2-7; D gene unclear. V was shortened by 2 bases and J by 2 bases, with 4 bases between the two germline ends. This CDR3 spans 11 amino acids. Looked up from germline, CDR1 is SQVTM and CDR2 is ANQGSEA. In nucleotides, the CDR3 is TGCAGCGTTGAACAGGCCTACGAGCAGTACTTC. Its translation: CSVEQAYEQYF.

CDR3 protein: CASSLVVGALGYTF. DNA of the CDR3: TGTGCCAGCAGCTTAGTTGTGGGGGCGCTGGGCTACACCTTC. The chain is built from TRBV7-8 and TRBJ1-2; weak D call: TRBD1 (6 bases). V was pared by 1 base and J by 8 bases, with 14 bases between. Germline V CDR1 and CDR2: SGHVS, FQNEAQ. The CDR3 spans 14 residues.

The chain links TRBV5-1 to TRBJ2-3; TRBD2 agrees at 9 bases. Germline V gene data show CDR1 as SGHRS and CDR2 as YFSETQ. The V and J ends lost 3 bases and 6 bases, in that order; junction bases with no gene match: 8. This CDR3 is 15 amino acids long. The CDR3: CASSWALAGLDTQYF. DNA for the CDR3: TGCGCCAGCAGCTGGGCCCTAGCGGGACTGGATACGCAGTATTTT.

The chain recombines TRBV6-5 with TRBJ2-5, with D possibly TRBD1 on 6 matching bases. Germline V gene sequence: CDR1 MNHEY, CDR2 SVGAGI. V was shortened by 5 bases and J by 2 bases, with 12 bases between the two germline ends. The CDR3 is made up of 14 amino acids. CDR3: CASSKQGWQETQYF. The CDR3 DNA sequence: TGTGCCAGCAGTAAACAGGGTTGGCAAGAGACCCAGTACTTC.